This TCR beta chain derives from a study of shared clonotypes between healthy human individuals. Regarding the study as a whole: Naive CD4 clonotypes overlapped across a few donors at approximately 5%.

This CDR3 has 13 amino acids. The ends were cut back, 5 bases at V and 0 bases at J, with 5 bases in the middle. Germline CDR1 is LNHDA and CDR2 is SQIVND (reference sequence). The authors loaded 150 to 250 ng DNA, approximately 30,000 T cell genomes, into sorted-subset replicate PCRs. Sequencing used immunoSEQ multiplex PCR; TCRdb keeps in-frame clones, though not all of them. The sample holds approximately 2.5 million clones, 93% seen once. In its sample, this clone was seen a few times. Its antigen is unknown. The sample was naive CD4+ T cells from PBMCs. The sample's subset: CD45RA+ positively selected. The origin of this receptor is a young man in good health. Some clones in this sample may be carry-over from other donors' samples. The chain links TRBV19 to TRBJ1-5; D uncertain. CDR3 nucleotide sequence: TGTGCCAGTAGTTACAATAGCAATCAGCCCCAGCATTTT. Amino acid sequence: CASSYNSNQPQHF.